This entry lists 18 T cell receptor beta chains sequenced from one sample in a study of T cell responses to AZD1222 COVID-19 vaccine (dated by TCRdb to 2020 to 2023). Library construction relied on the immunoSEQ multiplex PCR assay. The table comes from immuneACCESS by way of TCRdb, which keeps in-frame sequences with V and J called. Part of the clones is missing from these tables; in studies checked, under half for an unresolved V gene and the rest for unknown reasons. The sample includes some 150,000 clones, with 88% observed a single time. Jointly, the top ten make up 3% to 4% of the sample. The time point label corresponds to: baseline before first vaccination. In light of the paper, this sample's treatment or condition label describes: meningococcal conjugate vaccine given as trial control. Sequencing was performed on peripheral blood, taken on day 0 of MenACWY control vaccination. These receptors were collected from an adult in good health.

The chain carries TRBV4-1 and TRBJ1-2, with D maybe TRBD1 (5 bases). The CDR3 runs 15 residues. Germline-derived CDR1 and CDR2 are MGHRA and YSYEKL. Deletions cut 6 bases from V and 0 bases from J, with 14 bases between. CDR3 in amino acids: CASSRGAVANYGYTF. Here the CDR3 DNA reads TGCGCCAGCAGTCGAGGGGCGGTGGCTAACTATGGCTACACCTTC.

In DNA, the CDR3 is TGTGCCAGCAGCTTGACTAGCGGGAGGTGGTACGAGCAGTACTTC. Protein sequence: CASSLTSGRWYEQYF. The chain is built from TRBV7-3 and TRBJ2-7, with TRBD2 matching over 13 bases. The J segment lost 4 bases and the V segment lost 3 bases, leaving 3 bases of the junction unmatched. The CDR3 has 15 amino acids. In germline, CDR1 is SGHTA, CDR2 FQGTGA.

The chain has TRBV7-2 and TRBJ2-3, with D possibly TRBD1 on 6 matching bases. V gave up 1 base and J gave up 1 base, with 6 bases separating them. CDR1 is SGHTA and CDR2 is FQGNSA in the germline V gene. The CDR3 length is 14 residues. CDR3 sequence reads: CASSLDRGTDTQYF. The DNA for the CDR3 is TGTGCCAGCAGCTTAGACAGGGGCACAGATACGCAGTATTTT.

The V gene is TRBV19, the J gene TRBJ2-7, with 9 bases aligning to TRBD1. Looked up from germline, CDR1 is LNHDA and CDR2 is SQIVND (reference sequence). This CDR3 has 15 residues. Trimming cost V 5 bases and J 2 bases; bases outside gene matches: 7. CDR3 sequence: CASSPGTGRAYEQYF. In nucleotides, the CDR3 is TGTGCCAGTAGTCCCGGGACAGGGCGAGCCTACGAGCAGTACTTC.

The chain employs TRBV12-5 and TRBJ2-7; 7 bases agree with TRBD1. V lost 2 bases, J lost 7 bases, and 5 bases stayed unmatched. The CDR3 length is 13 residues. Looked up from germline, CDR1 is LGHNT and CDR2 is FRNRAP. CDR3 residues: CASGLNTGVEQYF. The CDR3 region has the DNA TGTGCTAGTGGTTTGAATACAGGGGTTGAGCAGTACTTC.

This rearrangement joins TRBV14 to TRBJ1-1; D perhaps matches TRBD1 (6 bases). The CDR3 extends over 14 amino acids. V lost 2 bases, J lost 4 bases, and 11 bases lay in between. Germline V CDR1 and CDR2: SGHDN, FVKESK. CDR3 protein: CASSQLGGGTEAFF. CDR3 in DNA: TGTGCCAGCAGCCAATTGGGAGGGGGCACTGAAGCTTTCTTT.

The chain joins TRBV12-5 to TRBJ2-1, with 11 bases aligning to TRBD2. Trimming cost V 1 base and J 9 bases; bases outside gene matches: 11. The CDR3 is 17 amino acids. In germline, CDR1 is LGHNT, CDR2 FRNRAP. The CDR3 region is CASGLGGLTSGNAEQFF. The CDR3 coding sequence is TGTGCTAGTGGTTTGGGGGGGCTGACTAGCGGGAACGCTGAGCAGTTCTTC. Based on the CDR3 plus reference TRBV12-5 and TRBJ2-1, the full variable domain is DARVTQTPRHKVTEMGQEVTMRCQPILGHNTVFWYRQTMMQGLELLAYFRNRAPLDDSGMPKDRFSAEMPDATLATLKIQPSEPRDSAVYFCASGLGGLTSGNAEQFFGPGTRLTVL.

The CDR3 is CASSPGHEGMGKLFF. The DNA of the CDR3 is TGCGCCAGCAGCCCCGGACACGAGGGTATGGGAAAACTGTTTTTT. This rearrangement joins TRBV4-3 to TRBJ1-4, with D possibly TRBD1 on 5 matching bases. This CDR3 is built from 15 residues. From germline, CDR1 is LGHNA and CDR2 YSLEER. V was pared by 4 bases and J by 10 bases, with 19 bases between.

V usage is TRBV10-3 and J usage is TRBJ1-2; 7 nucleotides align to TRBD1. The CDR3 has 16 amino acids. The ends lost 4 bases at V and 5 bases at J; junction bases unmatched: 13. Germline-derived CDR1 and CDR2 are ENHRY and SYGVKD. In DNA, the CDR3 is TGTGCCATCAGTGCGGGGACAGCCCTAGTTGGGTATGGCTACACCTTC. Protein sequence: CAISAGTALVGYGYTF.

The CDR3 DNA reads as TGTGCCAGCAGCTCGGGGACACTCAATAATTCACCCCTCCACTTT. It encodes CASSSGTLNNSPLHF. The V and J genes are TRBV7-3 and TRBJ1-6; D is possibly TRBD1 (6 bases). V lost 4 bases, J lost 5 bases, and 12 bases lay in between. In germline, CDR1 is SGHTA, CDR2 FQGTGA. This CDR3 has 15 amino acids.

Turning to this clone: The junction departs from germline at one end; a sequencing error may be responsible. The chain links TRBV18 to TRBJ2-1; TRBD1 is a possible D gene (5 bases). This CDR3 has 15 residues. CDR1 KGHSH and CDR2 LQKENI come from the germline V gene. This CDR3 reads CASSPPLDSYNEQFF. CDR3 nucleotides: TGTGCCAGCTCCCCACCCCTCGACAGTTACAATGAGCAGTTCTTC.

This chain uses TRBV7-2 with TRBJ1-2; D possibly corresponds to TRBD1 (5 bases). The CDR3 sequence is 16 residues long. Trimming took off 2 bases at V and 6 bases at J, with 19 bases between the two ends. Germline CDR1 reads SGHTA; CDR2 reads FQGNSA. The CDR3: CASSLFGDARSDGYTF. CDR3 in DNA: TGTGCCAGCAGCTTATTTGGGGACGCCCGCTCTGATGGCTACACCTTC.

The genes are TRBV9 and TRBJ2-3; 7 bases fit TRBD1. V gave up 2 bases and J gave up 6 bases; unmatched junction bases: 6. The CDR3 covers 14 residues. In germline, CDR1 is SGDLS, CDR2 YYNGEE. CDR3 bases: TGTGCCAGCAGCGTGGGACAGTTCGGGGATACGCAGTATTTT. Encoded protein: CASSVGQFGDTQYF. Variable domain in full (rest from reference TRBV9 and TRBJ2-3): DSGVTQTPKHLITATGQRVTLRCSPRSGDLSVYWYQQSLDQGLQFLIQYYNGEERAKGNILERFSAQQFPDLHSELNLSSLELGDSALYFCASSVGQFGDTQYFGPGTRLTVL.

The rearrangement links TRBV7-9 to TRBJ1-6; 7 nucleotides align to TRBD1. V trimming: 5 bases; J trimming: 8 bases; junction bases outside the gene matches: 6. The CDR3 contains 14 residues. CDR1 SEHNR and CDR2 FQNEAQ come from the germline V gene (reference sequence). CDR3 loop: CASSRQGTDSPLHF. DNA for the CDR3: TGTGCCAGCAGCCGACAGGGAACCGATTCACCCCTCCACTTT.

V is TRBV6-6 and J is TRBJ2-7; D is unresolved. Germline CDR1 reads MNHNY; CDR2 reads SVGAGI (reference sequence). This CDR3 region has 14 residues. The V and J ends lost 4 bases and 0 bases respectively, with 10 bases between them. The CDR3, as DNA: TGTGCCAGCAGTTTTCAGGAACCCTCCTACGAGCAGTACTTC. Translating gives CASSFQEPSYEQYF.

This clone was observed once. The chain joins TRBV3-1 (or the pseudogene TRBV3-2) to TRBJ1-6; no definite D call. Deletions cut 2 bases from V and 12 bases from J, with 5 bases between. The CDR3 loop spans 11 amino acids. The V gene's germline CDR1 is LGHDT and CDR2 YNNKEL (reference sequence). CDR3 sequence (DNA): TGTGCCAGCAGCCAAAGTGGACCCCTCCACTTT. Translating it yields CASSQSGPLHF.

The chain combines TRBV2 with TRBJ1-1, with TRBD1 matching over 10 bases. V was pared by 6 bases and J by 5 bases, with 6 bases of the junction left unmatched. CDR3 size: 14 residues. Germline V gene data show CDR1 as SNHLY and CDR2 as FYNNEI. In nucleotides, the CDR3 is TGTGCCAGCAGACCTGGACAGGGGGGGACTGAAGCTTTCTTT. Protein: CASRPGQGGTEAFF.

The chain joins TRBV30 to TRBJ2-6; D is unresolved. V was cut by 7 bases and J by 2 bases, with 12 bases left in between. This CDR3 comprises 14 residues. Germline CDR1 is GTSNPN and CDR2 is SVGIG (reference sequence). CDR3 residues: CALDGVAGANVLTF. The CDR3 DNA reads TGTGCCTTGGACGGTGTGGCTGGGGCCAACGTCCTGACTTTC.